This TCR beta chain originates from a study of OX40 agonist ivuxolimab in advanced cancers. With regard to the full study: Ivuxolimab was a fully human IgG2 agonistic monoclonal antibody targeting the costimulatory receptor OX40 (CD134). Intravenous ivuxolimab was administered to patients every 2 weeks at six dose levels: 0.01, 0.1, 0.3, 1.5, 3 and 10 mg/kg. Of the roughly 51 patients in dose escalation, 19 had hepatocellular carcinoma, approximately 15 had melanoma, 9 had renal cell carcinoma and 9 had head and neck cancer. In the dose-escalation cohort, 75% to 85% of patients were male, and the mean age was 60 years with a range of about 23 to 79. Prior anti-PD-1, anti-PD-L1 or anti-CTLA-4 therapy was permitted, and about two fifths of dose-escalation patients had received checkpoint inhibitors. Three dose-escalation patients achieved partial responses, one with hepatocellular carcinoma and two with cutaneous melanoma. The point of sequencing TCRbeta in the periphery was to test whether ivuxolimab changed TCR sequence diversity and drove clonal T-cell expansion. The paper covers the monotherapy dose-escalation part of the phase I ivuxolimab trial, which included N of about 56 patients.

Remarks on this clone: This receptor's antigen is unknown. No qualities accompany the bases; no much larger clone lies one base away.

The CDR3 holds 12 amino acids from the cysteine to the phenylalanine. Kept here is only the CDR3 DNA, which spans 36 bases and is read in frame from base 1. V drops 4 bases and J drops 2 bases, leaving 9 bases in between. Sequences SQVTM (CDR1) and ANQGSEA (CDR2) are obtained from the germline V gene. Patients with autoimmune disease history or receiving systemic immunosuppression were excluded from the trial. Peripheral blood for TCR sequencing was collected from all dose cohorts at baseline, on cycle 4 day 1, and on cycle 7 day 1. Samples came from an open-label, multicenter, first-in-human phase I dose-escalation trial of ivuxolimab. Adults with locally advanced or metastatic melanoma, renal cell, hepatocellular, or head and neck squamous cell carcinoma were enrolled in the trial. Before TCR sequencing, CD4+ and CD8+ T cells were separately sorted from peripheral blood. Broad study findings and their caveats: In partial responders in the 0.1-3.0 mg/kg groups, normalized peripheral clonal expansion was found to be among the lowest, especially among CD8+ T cells. After ivuxolimab, expanded clones were on average more numerous among CD8+ T cells than among CD4+ T cells. At doses of 0.1 to 3.0 mg/kg, clonal expansion of both CD4+ and CD8+ blood T cells was observed from baseline to week 6. The antigen specificity of the clonally expanded peripheral T cells was not determined. Low levels of normalized T-cell clonal expansion were also seen in some patients who did not respond.

To sequence the TCRbeta CDR3 region, genomic DNA was isolated from the sorted cells. The immunoSEQ Assay was used to sequence the TCRbeta CDR3 regions. What TCRdb holds here is the immuneACCESS table cut down to in-frame rearrangements. Part of the clones is not present; checked against another copy, under half of the missing clones reflect an unresolved V gene, and the others are unexplained. The sample has 55,000 or so clones on record, 85% to 90% of them singletons. Of the sample, approximately 7% falls within the top ten clones. Sequencing was performed on CD4+ or CD8+ T cells sorted from blood, taken in a trial of the OX40 agonist ivuxolimab. This TCR was recovered from an adult with an advanced solid tumor such as melanoma, head and neck, liver or kidney cancer. The sequence is built from TRBV29-1 and TRBJ2-7; the D gene is not confidently resolved. CDR3 sequence: CSVAHSTYEQYF. In nucleotides, the sequence is TGCAGCGTTGCGCACAGCACCTACGAGCAGTACTTC.